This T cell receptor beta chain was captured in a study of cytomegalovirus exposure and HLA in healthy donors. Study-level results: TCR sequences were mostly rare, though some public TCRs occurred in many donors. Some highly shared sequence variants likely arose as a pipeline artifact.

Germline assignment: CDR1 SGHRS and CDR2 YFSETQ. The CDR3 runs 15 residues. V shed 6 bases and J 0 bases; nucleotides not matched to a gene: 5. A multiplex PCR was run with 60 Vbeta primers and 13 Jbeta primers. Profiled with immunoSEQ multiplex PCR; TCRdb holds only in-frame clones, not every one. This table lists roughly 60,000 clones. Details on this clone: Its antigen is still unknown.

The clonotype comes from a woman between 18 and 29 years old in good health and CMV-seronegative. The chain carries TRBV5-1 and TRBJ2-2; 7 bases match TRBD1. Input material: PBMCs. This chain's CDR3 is CASNRQGTNTGELFF. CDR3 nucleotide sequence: TGCGCCAGCAACCGACAGGGTACGAACACCGGGGAGCTGTTTTTT.